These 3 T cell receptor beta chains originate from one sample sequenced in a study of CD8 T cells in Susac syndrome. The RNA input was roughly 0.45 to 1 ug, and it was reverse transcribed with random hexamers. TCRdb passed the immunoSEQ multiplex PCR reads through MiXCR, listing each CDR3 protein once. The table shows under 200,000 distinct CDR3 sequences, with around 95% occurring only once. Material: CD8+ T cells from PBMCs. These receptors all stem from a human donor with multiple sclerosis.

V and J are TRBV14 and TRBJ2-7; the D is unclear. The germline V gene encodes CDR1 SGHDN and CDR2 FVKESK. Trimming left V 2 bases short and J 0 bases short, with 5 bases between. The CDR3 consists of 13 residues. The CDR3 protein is CASSQWASYEQYF. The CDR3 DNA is TGTGCCAGCAGCCAATGGGCCTCCTACGAGCAGTACTTC.

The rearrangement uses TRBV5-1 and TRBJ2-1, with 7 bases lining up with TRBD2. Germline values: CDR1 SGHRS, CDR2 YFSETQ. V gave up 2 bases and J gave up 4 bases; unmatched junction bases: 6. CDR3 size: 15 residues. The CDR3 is CASSFVSGEYNEQFF. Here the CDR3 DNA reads TGCGCCAGCAGCTTCGTAAGCGGGGAATACAATGAGCAGTTCTTC.

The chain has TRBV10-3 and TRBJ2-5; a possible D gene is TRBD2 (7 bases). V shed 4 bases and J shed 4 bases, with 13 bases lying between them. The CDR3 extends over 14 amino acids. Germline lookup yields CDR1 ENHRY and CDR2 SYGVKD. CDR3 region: CAISGGGVGETQYF. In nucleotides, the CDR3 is TGTGCCATCAGTGGAGGGGGGGTCGGAGAGACCCAGTACTTC.